The 18 T cell receptor beta chains listed next were all sequenced from one sample in a study of cytomegalovirus exposure and HLA in healthy donors. A multiplex PCR was run with 60 Vbeta primers and 13 Jbeta primers. Data came from immunoSEQ multiplex PCR; TCRdb stores just in-frame clones and leaves some out. The table lists about 180,000 clones, approximately 78% of them singletons. The sample taken for sequencing was PBMCs. Receptors were obtained from a woman between 45 and 60 years old in good health and CMV-seropositive.

V gene TRBV19 combines with J gene TRBJ2-1; TRBD1 matches 9 bases. This CDR3 contains 18 residues. V lost 1 base to trimming and J lost 6 bases; unmatched junction nucleotides: 13. Germline CDR1 and CDR2: LNHDA and SQIVND (reference sequence). The CDR3 spells CASSIVITGGLSSNEQFF. The CDR3 region has the DNA TGTGCCAGTAGTATAGTCATAACAGGGGGCCTCTCAAGCAATGAGCAGTTCTTC.

The rearrangement joins TRBV7-8 to TRBJ2-5; TRBD2 matches 9 bases. The J call may be in error: the DNA end matches TRBJ2-7 better. CDR1 is SGHVS, CDR2 FQNEAQ, per germline. The CDR3 spans 13 residues. CDR3: CASSILAGNEQYF. The CDR3, as DNA: TGTGCCAGCAGCATTCTAGCGGGGAACGAGCAGTACTTC.

The V and J genes are TRBV9 and TRBJ2-7; D unresolved. CDR3 length equals 13 residues. Trimming pared 1 base from V and 1 base from J, leaving 6 bases between. Germline V gene sequence: CDR1 SGDLS, CDR2 YYNGEE. The CDR3 is CASSVSGSYEQYF. DNA of the CDR3: TGTGCCAGCAGCGTATCAGGTTCCTACGAGCAGTACTTC.

The CDR3 coding sequence is TGTGCCAGCAGCCCTACTAGCCCTAGCTCCTACAATGAGCAGTTCTTC. This translates into CASSPTSPSSYNEQFF. The chain combines TRBV7-9 with TRBJ2-1, with D maybe TRBD2 (6 bases). Trimming removed 5 bases at V and 0 bases at J, with 14 bases between. Germline V lookup: CDR1 SEHNR, CDR2 FQNEAQ (reference sequence). The CDR3 is made up of 16 amino acids.

CDR3 bases: TGTGCCAGCAGGCCACTGGTGGTATCTAATTCACCCCTCCACTTT. Amino acid sequence: CASRPLVVSNSPLHF. The chain has TRBV27 and TRBJ1-6; D is uncertain. Deletions cut 6 bases from V and 6 bases from J, with 15 bases between. The CDR3 has 15 residues. Germline-derived CDR1 and CDR2 are MNHEY and SMNVEV (reference sequence).

This clone was seen just once. V usage is TRBV27 and J usage is TRBJ1-4; the D gene is possibly TRBD1 (5 bases). This CDR3 comprises 18 residues. Trimming took off 4 bases at V and 2 bases at J, with 20 bases between the two ends. Germline CDR1 is MNHEY and CDR2 is SMNVEV (reference sequence). This chain's CDR3 is CASSSDRSGGSTNEKLFF. The CDR3 DNA sequence: TGTGCCAGCAGTTCGGACCGGTCTGGGGGGTCGACTAATGAAAAACTGTTTTTT.

The table lists this clone with a few counts. The rearrangement joins TRBV4-1 to TRBJ1-1; 8 nucleotides match TRBD1. Trimming at V came to 4 bases and at J to 7 bases, leaving 2 bases not matched to a gene. This CDR3 region has 12 residues. Germline CDR1 reads MGHRA; CDR2 reads YSYEKL. In nucleotides, the CDR3 is TGCGCCAGCAGCCCCGGGACAGGTGAAGCTTTCTTT. Amino acid sequence: CASSPGTGEAFF.

The J gene is TRBJ2-5, the V gene TRBV5-1; TRBD2 matches at 10 bases. The germline V gene has CDR1 SGHRS and CDR2 YFSETQ. The CDR3 covers 16 residues. Losses at the gene ends were 3 bases for V and 2 bases for J; bases not matched to a gene: 7. CDR3 sequence reads: CASSWISGGSQETQYF. CDR3 bases: TGCGCCAGCAGCTGGATTAGCGGGGGGTCACAAGAGACCCAGTACTTC.

The chain uses TRBV5-1 and TRBJ1-1, with 9 bases aligning to TRBD1. From germline, CDR1 is SGHRS and CDR2 YFSETQ. V shed 3 bases, J shed 2 bases, and the junction held 5 bases outside the gene matches. The CDR3 spans 15 residues. The CDR3 spells CASSSGDRVNTEAFF. The CDR3 DNA reads TGCGCCAGCAGCTCCGGGGACAGGGTAAACACTGAAGCTTTCTTT.

This clone was seen more than once but under ten times. The chain couples TRBV15 to TRBJ1-1; D is undetermined. The V gene lost 0 bases and the J gene lost 8 bases, with 7 bases spanning the gap. The CDR3 covers 12 residues. Germline V CDR1 and CDR2: LNHNV, YYDKDF (reference sequence). CDR3 bases: TGTGCCACCAGCAGAGATGTGGCAGAAGCTTTCTTT. Its protein is CATSRDVAEAFF. The full variable domain, with the rest looked up from reference TRBV15 and TRBJ1-1, is DAMVIQNPRYQVTQFGKPVTLSCSQTLNHNVMYWYQQKSSQAPKLLFHYYDKDFNNEADTPDNFQSRRPNTSFCFLDIRSPGLGDTAMYLCATSRDVAEAFFGQGTRLTVV.

This clone occurred a few times. The chain recombines TRBV19 with TRBJ2-5; D might be TRBD1 (5 bases). V was shortened by 5 bases and J by 7 bases, with 11 bases between the two germline ends. The germline gives CDR1 LNHDA, CDR2 SQIVND (reference sequence). The CDR3 extends over 12 amino acids. The CDR3 DNA reads as TGTGCCAGTAGTCCGCAAACAGGGACCCAGTACTTC. Amino acids: CASSPQTGTQYF.

The table lists this clone with a count of one. This chain uses TRBV7-9 with TRBJ1-1, with D possibly being TRBD1 (5 bases). V was pared by 6 bases and J by 3 bases, with 17 bases between. CDR1 is SEHNR, CDR2 FQNEAQ, per germline (reference sequence). This CDR3 has 15 amino acids. CDR3 loop: CASRNRFPEDTEAFF. In DNA form, the CDR3 reads TGTGCCAGCAGGAACAGGTTCCCAGAGGACACTGAAGCTTTCTTT.

The chain recombines TRBV9 with TRBJ1-6; possibly TRBD1 for D (6 bases). V lost 4 bases, J lost 7 bases, and 18 bases lay in between. The germline V gene has CDR1 SGDLS and CDR2 YYNGEE. The CDR3 has 16 amino acids. The CDR3 region has the DNA TGTGCCAGCAGCCCCCATTACCAGGGGTACAATTCACCCCTCCACTTT. Translation: CASSPHYQGYNSPLHF.

The gene calls are TRBV6-4 and TRBJ1-5; D gene ambiguous. CDR3 length equals 13 residues. Trimming stripped 0 bases from V and 11 bases from J, with 11 bases between. Germline V gives CDR1 MRHNA, CDR2 SNTAGT. The CDR3 is CASSDSDGQAQHF. The CDR3 nucleotides are TGTGCCAGCAGTGACTCTGACGGCCAGGCCCAGCATTTT.

A single count supports this clone. CDR3 loop: CASSWRTGETQYF. For the CDR3, the DNA is TGCGCCAGCAGCTGGCGGACGGGGGAGACCCAGTACTTC. The genes are TRBV5-1 and TRBJ2-5; perhaps TRBD2 as D (5 bases). V lost 3 bases and J 5 bases, leaving 11 bases between the germline ends. Per germline, CDR1 SGHRS and CDR2 YFSETQ. CDR3 length equals 13 residues.

The chain couples TRBV2 to TRBJ2-1, with 10 bases identical to TRBD2. The CDR3 totals 15 residues. V trimming: 8 bases; J trimming: 7 bases; junction bases outside the gene matches: 11. CDR1 is SNHLY and CDR2 is FYNNEI in the germline V gene. The CDR3 spells CASWEAGGVMNEQFF. In nucleotides, the CDR3 is TGTGCCAGCTGGGAAGCGGGGGGGGTTATGAATGAGCAGTTCTTC.

J is TRBJ1-1 and V is TRBV4-1; D is possibly TRBD1 (5 bases). The length of the CDR3 is 12 residues. Germline values: CDR1 MGHRA, CDR2 YSYEKL. V shed 0 bases and J shed 12 bases, with 11 bases lying between them. This CDR3 is CASSQEGTLTFF. Here the CDR3 DNA reads TGCGCCAGCAGCCAAGAGGGGACTCTAACTTTCTTT.

This clone has just a few counts. The rearrangement uses TRBV5-1 and TRBJ1-1; 8 bases agree with TRBD1. The CDR3 covers 15 residues. CDR1 is SGHRS and CDR2 is YFSETQ in the germline V gene. The V segment lost 4 bases and the J segment 4 bases; nucleotides outside the gene matches: 9. CDR3 bases: TGCGCCAGCAGCCTAACCCCGACAGGGGCCACTGAAGCTTTCTTT. Protein sequence: CASSLTPTGATEAFF.